This record looks at one TCR beta chain sequence and its context. This CDR3 has 12 residues. The V end was cut by 5 bases, the J end by 1 base, with 6 bases between. Germline CDR1 and CDR2: SEHNR and FQNEAQ (reference sequence). In the authors' workflow: Reference gene primer amplification gave nucleated cell count estimates. Profiling relied on immunoSEQ multiplex PCR, and the TCRdb table lists in-frame clones only, not all of them. The DNA was the basis for D and trimming; V, J and clone size are from that table. The sample has 97,000 or so clones; around 87% are singletons. The data stem from a study of blood T cell repertoires in COVID-19. Study information: There were acute and convalescent COVID-19 samples, and they came from the United States, Italy and Spain. The cDNA or gDNA used as material had been derived from T cells, B-cell-depleted T cells, or PBMCs.

Sequenced: peripheral blood. The rearrangement uses TRBV7-9 and TRBJ2-7, with D hard to call. The clonotype originates from a man aged 45 to 65 with active or convalescent COVID-19. CDR3 sequence (DNA): TGTGCCAGCAGCCCAGGTTCCTACGAGCAGTACTTC. Amino acid sequence: CASSPGSYEQYF.